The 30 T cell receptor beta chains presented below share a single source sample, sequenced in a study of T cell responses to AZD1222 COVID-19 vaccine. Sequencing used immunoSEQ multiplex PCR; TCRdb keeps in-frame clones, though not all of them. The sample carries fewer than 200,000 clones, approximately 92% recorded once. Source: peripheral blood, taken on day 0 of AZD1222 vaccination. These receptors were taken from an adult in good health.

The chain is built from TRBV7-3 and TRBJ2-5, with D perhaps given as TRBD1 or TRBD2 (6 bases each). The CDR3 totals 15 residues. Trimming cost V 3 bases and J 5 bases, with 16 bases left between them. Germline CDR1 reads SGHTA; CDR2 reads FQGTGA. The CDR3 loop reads CASSFTGTAGETQYF. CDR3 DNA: TGTGCCAGCAGCTTTACAGGGACTGCCGGTGAGACCCAGTACTTC. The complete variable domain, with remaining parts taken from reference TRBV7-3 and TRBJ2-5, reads GAGVSQTPSNKVTEKGKYVELRCDPISGHTALYWYRQSLGQGPEFLIYFQGTGAADDSGLPNDRFFAVRPEGSVSTLKIQRTERGDSAVYLCASSFTGTAGETQYFGPGTRLLVL.

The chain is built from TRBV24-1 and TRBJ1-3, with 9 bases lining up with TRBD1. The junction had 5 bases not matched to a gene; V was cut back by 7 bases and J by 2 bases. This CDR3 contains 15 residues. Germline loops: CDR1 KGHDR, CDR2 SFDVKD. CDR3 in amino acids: CATREQGAAGNTIYF. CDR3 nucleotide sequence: TGTGCCACCAGAGAACAGGGGGCGGCTGGAAACACCATATATTTT.

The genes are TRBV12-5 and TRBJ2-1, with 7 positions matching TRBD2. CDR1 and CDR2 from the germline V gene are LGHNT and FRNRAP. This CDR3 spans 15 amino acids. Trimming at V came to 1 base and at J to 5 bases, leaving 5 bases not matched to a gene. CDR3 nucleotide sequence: TGTGCTAGTGGTTTGGGGAGCGGGGCGAACAATGAGCAGTTCTTC. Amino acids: CASGLGSGANNEQFF.

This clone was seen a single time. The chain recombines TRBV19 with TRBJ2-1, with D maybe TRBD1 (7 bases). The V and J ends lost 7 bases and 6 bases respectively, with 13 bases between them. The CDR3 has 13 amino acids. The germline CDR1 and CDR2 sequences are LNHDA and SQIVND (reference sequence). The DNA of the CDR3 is TGTGCCAGTATAGGTCAGGGGGGCAATGAGCAGTTCTTC. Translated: CASIGQGGNEQFF.

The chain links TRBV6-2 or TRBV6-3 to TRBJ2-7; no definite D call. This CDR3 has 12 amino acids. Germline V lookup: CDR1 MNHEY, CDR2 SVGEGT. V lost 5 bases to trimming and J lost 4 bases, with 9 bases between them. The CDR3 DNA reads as TGTGCCAGCAGTAACCCGACTTACGAGCAGTACTTC. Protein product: CASSNPTYEQYF.

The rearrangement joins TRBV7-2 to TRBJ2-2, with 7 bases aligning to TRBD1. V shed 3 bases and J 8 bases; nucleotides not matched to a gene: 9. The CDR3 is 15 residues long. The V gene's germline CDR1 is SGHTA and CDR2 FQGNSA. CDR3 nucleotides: TGTGCCAGCAGCTTTGCCGGGACAGACCCGGGGGAGCTGTTTTTT. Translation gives CASSFAGTDPGELFF.

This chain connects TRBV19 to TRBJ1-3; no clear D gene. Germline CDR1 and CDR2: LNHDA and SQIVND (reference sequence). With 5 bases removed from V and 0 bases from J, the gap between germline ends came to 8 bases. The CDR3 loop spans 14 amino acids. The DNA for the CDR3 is TGTGCCAGTAGTTCGAGTAGCTCTGGAAACACCATATATTTT. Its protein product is CASSSSSSGNTIYF.

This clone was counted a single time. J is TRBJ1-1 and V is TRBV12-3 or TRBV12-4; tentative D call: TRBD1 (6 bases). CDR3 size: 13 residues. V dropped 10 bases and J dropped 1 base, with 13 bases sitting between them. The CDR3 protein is CATSTQGNTEAFF. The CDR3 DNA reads TGTGCCACCTCCACACAGGGGAACACTGAAGCTTTCTTT.

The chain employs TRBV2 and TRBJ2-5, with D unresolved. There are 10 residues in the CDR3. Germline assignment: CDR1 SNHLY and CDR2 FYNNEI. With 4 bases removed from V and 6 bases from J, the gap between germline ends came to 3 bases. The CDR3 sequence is CASSGQTQYF. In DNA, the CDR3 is TGTGCCAGCAGTGGGCAGACCCAGTACTTC.

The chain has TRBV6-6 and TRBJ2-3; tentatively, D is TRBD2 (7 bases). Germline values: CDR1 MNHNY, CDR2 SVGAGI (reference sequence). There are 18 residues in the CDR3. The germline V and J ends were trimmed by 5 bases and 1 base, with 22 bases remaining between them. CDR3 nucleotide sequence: TGTGCCAGCAGTCCCTCCCCTTCGGGGGGCCTAGGCACAGATACGCAGTATTTT. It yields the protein CASSPSPSGGLGTDTQYF.

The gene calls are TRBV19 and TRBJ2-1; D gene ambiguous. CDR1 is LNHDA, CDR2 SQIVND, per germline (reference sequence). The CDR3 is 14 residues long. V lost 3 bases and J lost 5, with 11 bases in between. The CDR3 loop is CASSILLRNNEQFF. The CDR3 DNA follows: TGTGCCAGTAGTATTCTTCTCAGAAACAATGAGCAGTTCTTC.

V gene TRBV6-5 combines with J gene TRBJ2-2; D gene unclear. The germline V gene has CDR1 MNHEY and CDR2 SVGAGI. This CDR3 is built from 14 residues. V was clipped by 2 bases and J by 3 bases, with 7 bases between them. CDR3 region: CASSYQRYTGELFF. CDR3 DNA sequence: TGTGCCAGCAGTTACCAACGGTACACCGGGGAGCTGTTTTTT.

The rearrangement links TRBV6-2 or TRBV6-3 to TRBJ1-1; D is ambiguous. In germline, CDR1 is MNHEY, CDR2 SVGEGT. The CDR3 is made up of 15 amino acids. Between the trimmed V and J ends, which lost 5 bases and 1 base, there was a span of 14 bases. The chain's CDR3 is CASSLSRIRNTEAFF. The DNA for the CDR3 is TGTGCCAGCAGTCTATCTCGAATTAGGAACACTGAAGCTTTCTTT.

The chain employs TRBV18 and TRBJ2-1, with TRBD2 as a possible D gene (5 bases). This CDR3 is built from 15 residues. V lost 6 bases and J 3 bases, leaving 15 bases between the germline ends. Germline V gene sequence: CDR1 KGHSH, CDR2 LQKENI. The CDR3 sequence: CASSITRYLYNEQFF. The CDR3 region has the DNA TGTGCCAGCTCCATTACTAGGTATCTCTACAATGAGCAGTTCTTC.

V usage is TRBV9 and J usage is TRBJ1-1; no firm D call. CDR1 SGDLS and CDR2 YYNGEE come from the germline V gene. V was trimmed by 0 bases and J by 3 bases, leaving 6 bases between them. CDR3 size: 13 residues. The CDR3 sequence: CASSVEHYTEAFF. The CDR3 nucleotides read TGTGCCAGCAGCGTAGAGCACTACACTGAAGCTTTCTTT.

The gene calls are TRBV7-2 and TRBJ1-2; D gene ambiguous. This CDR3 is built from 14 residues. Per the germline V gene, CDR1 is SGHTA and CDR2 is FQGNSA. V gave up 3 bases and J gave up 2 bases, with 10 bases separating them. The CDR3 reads CASSFSTANYGYTF. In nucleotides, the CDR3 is TGTGCCAGCAGCTTTTCCACTGCGAACTATGGCTACACCTTC.

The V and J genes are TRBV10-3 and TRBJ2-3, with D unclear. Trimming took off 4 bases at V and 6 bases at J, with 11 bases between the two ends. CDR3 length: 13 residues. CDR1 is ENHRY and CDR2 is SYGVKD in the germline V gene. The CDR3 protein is CAISATERDTQYF. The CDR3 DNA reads TGTGCCATCAGTGCCACGGAAAGGGATACGCAGTATTTT.

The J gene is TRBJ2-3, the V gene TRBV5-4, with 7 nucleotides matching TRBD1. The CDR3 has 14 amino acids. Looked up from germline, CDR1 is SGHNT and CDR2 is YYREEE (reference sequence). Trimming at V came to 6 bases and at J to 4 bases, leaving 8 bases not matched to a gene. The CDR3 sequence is CASTLQGLSDTQYF. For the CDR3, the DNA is TGTGCCAGCACCTTACAGGGGCTCTCAGATACGCAGTATTTT.

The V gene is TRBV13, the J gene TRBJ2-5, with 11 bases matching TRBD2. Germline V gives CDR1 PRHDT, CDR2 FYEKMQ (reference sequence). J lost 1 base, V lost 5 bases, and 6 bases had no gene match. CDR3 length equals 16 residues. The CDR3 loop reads CASSTRLAGTQETQYF. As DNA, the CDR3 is TGTGCCAGCAGCACCAGACTAGCGGGGACCCAAGAGACCCAGTACTTC.

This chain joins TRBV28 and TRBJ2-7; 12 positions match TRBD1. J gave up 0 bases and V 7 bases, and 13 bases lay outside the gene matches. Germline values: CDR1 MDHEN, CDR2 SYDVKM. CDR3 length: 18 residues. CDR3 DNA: TGTGCCAGCACCCCCGGGACAGGGGGCGCCCGGAGCTCCTACGAGCAGTACGTC. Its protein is CASTPGTGGARSSYEQYV.

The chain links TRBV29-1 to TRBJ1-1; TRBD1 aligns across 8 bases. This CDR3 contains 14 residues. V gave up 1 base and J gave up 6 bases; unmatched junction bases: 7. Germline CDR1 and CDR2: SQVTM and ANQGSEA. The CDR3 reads CSVEARGRDPEAFF. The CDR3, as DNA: TGCAGCGTTGAAGCCAGGGGGCGCGACCCTGAAGCTTTCTTT.

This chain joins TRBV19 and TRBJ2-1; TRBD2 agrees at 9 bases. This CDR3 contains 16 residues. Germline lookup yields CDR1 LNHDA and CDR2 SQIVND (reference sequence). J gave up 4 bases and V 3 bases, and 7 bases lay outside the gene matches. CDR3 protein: CASSMNGGRVYNEQFF. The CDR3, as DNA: TGTGCCAGTAGTATGAATGGCGGGAGGGTTTACAATGAGCAGTTCTTC.

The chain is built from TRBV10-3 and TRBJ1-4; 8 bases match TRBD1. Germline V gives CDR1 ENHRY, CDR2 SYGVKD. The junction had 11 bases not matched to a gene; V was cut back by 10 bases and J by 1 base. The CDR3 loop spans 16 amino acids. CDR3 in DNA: TGTGCCACCCGAGACAGGGGCCCCTTAACTAATGAAAAACTGTTTTTT. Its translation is CATRDRGPLTNEKLFF.

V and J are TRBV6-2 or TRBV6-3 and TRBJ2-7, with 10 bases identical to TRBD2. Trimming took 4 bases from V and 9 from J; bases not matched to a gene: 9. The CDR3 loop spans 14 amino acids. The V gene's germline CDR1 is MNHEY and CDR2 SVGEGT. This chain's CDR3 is CASSLSAGGFAQYF. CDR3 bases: TGTGCCAGCAGTTTATCAGCGGGAGGGTTTGCGCAGTACTTC.

The CDR3 nucleotides are TGTGCCAGCAGTACTGCAGACCTCCCCTACGAGCAGTACGTC. Translated: CASSTADLPYEQYV. V gene TRBV28 combines with J gene TRBJ2-7; no clear D. The CDR3 runs 14 residues. V was clipped by 5 bases and J by 2 bases, with 13 bases between them. Per germline, CDR1 MDHEN and CDR2 SYDVKM.

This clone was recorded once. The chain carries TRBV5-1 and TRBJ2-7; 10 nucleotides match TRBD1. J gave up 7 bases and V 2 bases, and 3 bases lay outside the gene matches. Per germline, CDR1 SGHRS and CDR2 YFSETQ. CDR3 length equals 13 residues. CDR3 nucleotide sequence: TGCGCCAGCAGCTTTGGGACAGGGGAAGAGCAGTACGTC. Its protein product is CASSFGTGEEQYV.

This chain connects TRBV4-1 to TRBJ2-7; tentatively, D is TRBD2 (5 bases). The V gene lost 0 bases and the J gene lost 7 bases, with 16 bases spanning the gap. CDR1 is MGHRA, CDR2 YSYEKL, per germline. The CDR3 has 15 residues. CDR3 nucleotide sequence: TGCGCCAGCAGCCAAGAAGTCGGGGTCCCTGGGGAGCAGTACTTC. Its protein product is CASSQEVGVPGEQYF.

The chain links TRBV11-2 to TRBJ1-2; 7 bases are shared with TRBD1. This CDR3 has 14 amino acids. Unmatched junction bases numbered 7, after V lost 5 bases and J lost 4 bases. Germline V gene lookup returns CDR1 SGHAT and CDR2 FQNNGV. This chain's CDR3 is CASSPTGDSYGYTF. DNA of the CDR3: TGTGCCAGCAGCCCAACCGGGGACAGCTATGGCTACACCTTC.

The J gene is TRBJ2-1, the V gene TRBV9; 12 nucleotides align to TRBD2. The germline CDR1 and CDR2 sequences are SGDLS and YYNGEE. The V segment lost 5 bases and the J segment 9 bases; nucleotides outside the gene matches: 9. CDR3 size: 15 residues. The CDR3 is CASSPGLAGQSEQFF. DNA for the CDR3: TGTGCCAGCAGTCCAGGACTAGCGGGGCAGAGTGAGCAGTTCTTC.

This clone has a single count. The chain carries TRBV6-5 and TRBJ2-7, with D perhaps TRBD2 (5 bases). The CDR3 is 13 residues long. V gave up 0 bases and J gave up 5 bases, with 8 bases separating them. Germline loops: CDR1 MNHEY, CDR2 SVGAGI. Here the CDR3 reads CASSYSAGDEQYV. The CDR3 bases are TGTGCCAGCAGTTACTCCGCCGGGGACGAGCAGTACGTC.